Only one count was recorded for the clone carrying this TCR beta chain. This sample was taken from a study of OX40 agonist ivuxolimab in advanced cancers. Trimming at V came to 2 bases and at J to 1 base, leaving 8 bases not matched to a gene. The CDR3 loop spans 16 amino acids. Germline values: CDR1 SGHRS, CDR2 YFSETQ. Generated by immunoSEQ multiplex PCR, the TCRdb table keeps only in-frame clones and is missing some. This sample has 22,000 or so clones; less than 90% occur once, and the top ten carry just under 25%. Here the sequenced sample was CD4+ or CD8+ T cells sorted from blood, taken in a trial of the OX40 agonist ivuxolimab. The chain employs TRBV5-1 and TRBJ2-7, with 8 nucleotides matching TRBD2. The clonotype was recovered from an adult with an advanced solid tumor such as melanoma, head and neck, liver or kidney cancer. The CDR3 DNA is TGCGCCAGCAGCTTATTTGGCGGGGGGATGTCCTACGAGCAGTACTTC. This gives the protein CASSLFGGGMSYEQYF.